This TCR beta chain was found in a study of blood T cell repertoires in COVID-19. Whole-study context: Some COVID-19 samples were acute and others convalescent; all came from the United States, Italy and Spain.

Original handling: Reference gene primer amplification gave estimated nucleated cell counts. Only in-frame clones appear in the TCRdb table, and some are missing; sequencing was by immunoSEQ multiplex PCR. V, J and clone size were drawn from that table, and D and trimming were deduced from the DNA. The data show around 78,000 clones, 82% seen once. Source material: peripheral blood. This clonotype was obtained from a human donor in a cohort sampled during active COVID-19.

The CDR3 nucleotides read TGTGCCAGCAGCTTAGCGGGGGAGGGATCGGAGACCCAGTACTTC. It translates to CASSLAGEGSETQYF. The chain is built from TRBV7-2 and TRBJ2-5; 7 nucleotides align to TRBD2. V gave up 0 bases and J gave up 5 bases; unmatched junction bases: 6. Germline CDR1 and CDR2: SGHTA and FQGNSA. This CDR3 comprises 15 residues.